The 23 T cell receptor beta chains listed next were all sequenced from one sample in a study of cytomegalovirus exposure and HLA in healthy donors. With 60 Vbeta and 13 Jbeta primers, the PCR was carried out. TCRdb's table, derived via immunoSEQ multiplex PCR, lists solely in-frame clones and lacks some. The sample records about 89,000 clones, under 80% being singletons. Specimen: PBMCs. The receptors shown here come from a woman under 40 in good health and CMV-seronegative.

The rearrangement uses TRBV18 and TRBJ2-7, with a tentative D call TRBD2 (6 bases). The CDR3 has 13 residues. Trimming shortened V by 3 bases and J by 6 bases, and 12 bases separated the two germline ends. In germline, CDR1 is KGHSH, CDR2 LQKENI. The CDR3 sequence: CASSPGGRSEQYF. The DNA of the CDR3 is TGTGCCAGCTCACCCGGGGGACGTTCCGAGCAGTACTTC.

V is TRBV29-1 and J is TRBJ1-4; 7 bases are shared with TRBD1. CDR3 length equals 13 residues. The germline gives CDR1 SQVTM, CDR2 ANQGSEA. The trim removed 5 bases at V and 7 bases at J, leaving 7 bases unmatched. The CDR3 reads CSVWTGDVEKLFF. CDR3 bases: TGCAGCGTTTGGACAGGCGACGTTGAAAAACTGTTTTTT.

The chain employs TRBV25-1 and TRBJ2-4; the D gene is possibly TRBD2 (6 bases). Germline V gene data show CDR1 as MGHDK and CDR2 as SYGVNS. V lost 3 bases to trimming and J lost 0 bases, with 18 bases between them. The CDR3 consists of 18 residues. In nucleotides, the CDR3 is TGTGCCAGCAGTGATCGTGCGGGGAGGATCCTAGCCAAAAACATTCAGTACTTC. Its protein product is CASSDRAGRILAKNIQYF.

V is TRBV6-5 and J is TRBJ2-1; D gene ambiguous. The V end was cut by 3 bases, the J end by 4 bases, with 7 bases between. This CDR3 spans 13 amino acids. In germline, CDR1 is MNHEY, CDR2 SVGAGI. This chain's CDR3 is CASSYGIYNEQFF. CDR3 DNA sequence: TGTGCCAGCAGTTATGGCATTTACAATGAGCAGTTCTTC.

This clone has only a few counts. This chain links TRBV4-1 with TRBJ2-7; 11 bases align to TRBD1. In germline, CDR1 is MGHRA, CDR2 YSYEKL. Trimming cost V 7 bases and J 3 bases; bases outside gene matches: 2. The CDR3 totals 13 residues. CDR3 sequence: CASMGTGGYEQYF. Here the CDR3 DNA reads TGCGCCAGCATGGGGACAGGGGGCTACGAGCAGTACTTC.

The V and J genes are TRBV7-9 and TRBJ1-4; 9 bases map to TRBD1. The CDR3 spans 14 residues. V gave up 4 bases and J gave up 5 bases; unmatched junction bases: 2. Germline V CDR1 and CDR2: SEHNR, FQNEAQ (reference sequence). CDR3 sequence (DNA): TGTGCCAGCAGCTCACAGGGGGCGAATGAAAAACTGTTTTTT. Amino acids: CASSSQGANEKLFF. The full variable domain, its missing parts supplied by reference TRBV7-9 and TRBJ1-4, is DTGVSQNPRHKITKRGQNVTFRCDPISEHNRLYWYRQTLGQGPEFLTYFQNEAQLEKSRLLSDRFSAERPKGSFSTLEIQRTEQGDSAMYLCASSSQGANEKLFFGSGTQLSVL.

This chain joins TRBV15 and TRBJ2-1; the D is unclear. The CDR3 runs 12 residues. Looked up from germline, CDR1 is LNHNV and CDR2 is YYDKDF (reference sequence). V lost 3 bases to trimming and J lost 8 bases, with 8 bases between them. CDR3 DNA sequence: TGTGCCACCAGCAGGGATCGGGATGAGCAGTTCTTC. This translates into CATSRDRDEQFF. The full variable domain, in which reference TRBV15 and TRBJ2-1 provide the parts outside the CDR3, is DAMVIQNPRYQVTQFGKPVTLSCSQTLNHNVMYWYQQKSSQAPKLLFHYYDKDFNNEADTPDNFQSRRPNTSFCFLDIRSPGLGDTAMYLCATSRDRDEQFFGPGTRLTVL.

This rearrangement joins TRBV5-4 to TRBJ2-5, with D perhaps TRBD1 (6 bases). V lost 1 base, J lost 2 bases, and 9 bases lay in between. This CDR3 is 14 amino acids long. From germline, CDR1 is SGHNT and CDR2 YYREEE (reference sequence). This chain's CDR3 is CASSLWGQQETQYF. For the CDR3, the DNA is TGTGCCAGCAGCTTGTGGGGACAACAAGAGACCCAGTACTTC.

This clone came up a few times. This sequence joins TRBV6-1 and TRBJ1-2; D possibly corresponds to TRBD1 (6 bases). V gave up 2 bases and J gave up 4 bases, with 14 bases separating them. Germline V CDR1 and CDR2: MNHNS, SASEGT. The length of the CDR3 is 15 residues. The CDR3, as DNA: TGTGCCAGCAGTGAACGGCAGGGGCTTGGCTATGGCTACACCTTC. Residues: CASSERQGLGYGYTF.

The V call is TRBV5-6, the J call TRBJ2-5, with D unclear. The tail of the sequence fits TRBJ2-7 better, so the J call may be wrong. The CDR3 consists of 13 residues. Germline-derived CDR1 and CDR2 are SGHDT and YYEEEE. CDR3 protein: CASSTGVSYEQYF. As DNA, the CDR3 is TGTGCCAGCAGCACCGGTGTCTCCTACGAGCAGTACTTC.

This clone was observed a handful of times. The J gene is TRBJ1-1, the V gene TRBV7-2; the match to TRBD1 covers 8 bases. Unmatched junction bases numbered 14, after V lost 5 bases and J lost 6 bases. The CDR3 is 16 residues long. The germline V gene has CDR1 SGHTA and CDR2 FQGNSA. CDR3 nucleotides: TGTGCCAGCAGCCCAAGCTCGGACAGGGTATGGGCTGAAGCTTTCTTT. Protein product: CASSPSSDRVWAEAFF.

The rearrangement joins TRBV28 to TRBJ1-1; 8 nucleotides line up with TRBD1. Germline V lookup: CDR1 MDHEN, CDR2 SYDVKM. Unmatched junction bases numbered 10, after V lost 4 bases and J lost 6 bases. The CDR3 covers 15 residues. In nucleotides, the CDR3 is TGTGCCAGCAGTTCTCACGACAGGGGCCTTTCTGAAGCTTTCTTT. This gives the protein CASSSHDRGLSEAFF.

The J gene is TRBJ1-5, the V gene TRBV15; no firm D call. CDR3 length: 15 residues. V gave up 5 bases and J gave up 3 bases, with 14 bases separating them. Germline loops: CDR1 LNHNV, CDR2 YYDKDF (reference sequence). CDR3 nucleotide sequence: TGTGCCACCAGCCCCAAGAGGGCTACCAATCAGCCCCAGCATTTT. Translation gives CATSPKRATNQPQHF.

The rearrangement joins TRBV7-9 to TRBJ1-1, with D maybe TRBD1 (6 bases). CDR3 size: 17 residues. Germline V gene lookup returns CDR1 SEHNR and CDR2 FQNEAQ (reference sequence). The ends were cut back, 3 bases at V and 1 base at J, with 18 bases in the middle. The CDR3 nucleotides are TGTGCCAGCAGCTTTCCTGTGGGAACAGGGACGAACACTGAAGCTTTCTTT. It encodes CASSFPVGTGTNTEAFF.

CDR3 in amino acids: CASSLVAGINQPQHF. In DNA, the CDR3 is TGTGCCAGCAGCTTAGTGGCCGGGATCAATCAGCCCCAGCATTTT. This rearrangement joins TRBV11-2 to TRBJ1-5, with no clear D. This CDR3 region has 15 residues. The V end was cut by 1 base, the J end by 3 bases, with 10 bases between. Germline CDR1 is SGHAT and CDR2 is FQNNGV. Full variable domain (missing parts from reference TRBV11-2 and TRBJ1-5): EAGVAQSPRYKIIEKRQSVAFWCNPISGHATLYWYQQILGQGPKLLIQFQNNGVVDDSQLPKDRFSAERLKGVDSTLKIQPAKLEDSAVYLCASSLVAGINQPQHFGDGTRLSIL.

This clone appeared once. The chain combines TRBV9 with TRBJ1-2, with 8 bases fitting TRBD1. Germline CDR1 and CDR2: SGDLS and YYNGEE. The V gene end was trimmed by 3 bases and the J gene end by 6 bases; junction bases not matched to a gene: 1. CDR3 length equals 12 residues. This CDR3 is CASSGTGNGYTF. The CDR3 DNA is TGTGCCAGCAGCGGGACAGGGAATGGCTACACCTTC. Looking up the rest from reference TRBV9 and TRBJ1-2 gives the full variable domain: DSGVTQTPKHLITATGQRVTLRCSPRSGDLSVYWYQQSLDQGLQFLIQYYNGEERAKGNILERFSAQQFPDLHSELNLSSLELGDSALYFCASSGTGNGYTFGSGTRLTVV.

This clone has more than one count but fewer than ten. For the CDR3, the DNA is TGCGCCAGCAGTGAGTCAGGAGACAGCTATGGCTACACCTTC. Translation: CASSESGDSYGYTF. This chain joins TRBV10-1 and TRBJ1-2; D is possibly TRBD1 (5 bases). The V gene's germline CDR1 is WNHNN and CDR2 SYGVQD (reference sequence). V was pared by 0 bases and J by 4 bases, with 9 bases between. The CDR3 is made up of 14 amino acids.

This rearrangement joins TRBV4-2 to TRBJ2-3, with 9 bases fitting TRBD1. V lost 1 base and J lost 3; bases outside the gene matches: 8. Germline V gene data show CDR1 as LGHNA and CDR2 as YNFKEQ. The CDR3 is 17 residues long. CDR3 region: CASSQVGTGFRTDTQYF. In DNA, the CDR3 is TGTGCCAGCAGCCAAGTTGGGACAGGGTTTAGGACAGATACGCAGTATTTT.

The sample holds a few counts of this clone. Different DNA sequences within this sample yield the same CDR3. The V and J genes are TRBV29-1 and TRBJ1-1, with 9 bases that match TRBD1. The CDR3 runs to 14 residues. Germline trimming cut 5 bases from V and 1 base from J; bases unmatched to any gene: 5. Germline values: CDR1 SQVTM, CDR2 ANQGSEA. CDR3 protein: CSVRDRARNTEAFF. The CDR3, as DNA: TGCAGCGTTAGGGACAGGGCTAGGAACACTGAAGCTTTCTTT.

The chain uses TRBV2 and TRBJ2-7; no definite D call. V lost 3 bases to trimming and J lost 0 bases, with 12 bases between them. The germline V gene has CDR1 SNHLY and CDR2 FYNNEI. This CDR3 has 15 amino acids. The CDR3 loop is CASSEQGRSSYEQYF. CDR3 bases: TGTGCCAGCAGTGAGCAAGGAAGGAGCTCCTACGAGCAGTACTTC.

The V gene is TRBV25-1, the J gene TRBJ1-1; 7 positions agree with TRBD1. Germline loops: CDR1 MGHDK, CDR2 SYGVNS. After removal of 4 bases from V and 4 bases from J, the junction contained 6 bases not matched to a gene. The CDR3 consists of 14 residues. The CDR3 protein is CASSGQGGFTEAFF. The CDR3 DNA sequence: TGTGCCAGCAGTGGACAGGGAGGTTTCACTGAAGCTTTCTTT.

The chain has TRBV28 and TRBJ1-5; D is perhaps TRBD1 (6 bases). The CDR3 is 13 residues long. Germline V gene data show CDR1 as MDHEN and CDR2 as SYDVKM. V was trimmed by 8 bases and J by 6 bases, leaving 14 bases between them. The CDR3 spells CASGLQGVQPQHF. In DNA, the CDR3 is TGTGCCAGCGGCTTACAGGGAGTTCAGCCCCAGCATTTT.

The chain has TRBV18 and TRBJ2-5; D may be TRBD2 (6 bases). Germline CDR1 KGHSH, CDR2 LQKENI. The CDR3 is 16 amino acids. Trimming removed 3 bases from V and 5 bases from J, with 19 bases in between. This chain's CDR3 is CASSPFLVGDWETQYF. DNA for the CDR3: TGTGCCAGCTCACCGTTCCTTGTTGGGGACTGGGAGACCCAGTACTTC.